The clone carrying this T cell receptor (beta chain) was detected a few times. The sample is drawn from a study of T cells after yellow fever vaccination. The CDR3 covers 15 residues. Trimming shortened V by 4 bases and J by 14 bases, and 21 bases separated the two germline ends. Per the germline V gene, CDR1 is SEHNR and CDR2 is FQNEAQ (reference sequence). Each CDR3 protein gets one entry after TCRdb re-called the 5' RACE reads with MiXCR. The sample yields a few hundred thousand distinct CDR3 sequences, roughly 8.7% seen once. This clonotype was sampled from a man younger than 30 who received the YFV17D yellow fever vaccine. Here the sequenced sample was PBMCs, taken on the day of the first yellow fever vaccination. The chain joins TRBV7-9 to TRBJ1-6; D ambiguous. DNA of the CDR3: TGTGCCAGCAGCTATCACGCGGCAGACGAGAAGGCCCTCCACTTT. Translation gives CASSYHAADEKALHF.